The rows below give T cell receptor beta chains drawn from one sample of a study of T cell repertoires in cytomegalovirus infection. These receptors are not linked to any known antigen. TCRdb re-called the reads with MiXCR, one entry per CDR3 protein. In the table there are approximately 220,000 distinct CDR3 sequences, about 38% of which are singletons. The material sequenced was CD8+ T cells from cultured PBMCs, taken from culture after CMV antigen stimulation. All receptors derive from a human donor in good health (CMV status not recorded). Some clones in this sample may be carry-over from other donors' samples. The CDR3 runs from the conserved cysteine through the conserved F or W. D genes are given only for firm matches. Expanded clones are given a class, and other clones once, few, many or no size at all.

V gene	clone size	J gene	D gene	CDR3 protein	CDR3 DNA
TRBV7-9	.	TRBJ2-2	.	CASSGDGGTPGELFF	TGTGCCAGCAGCGGTGACGGGGGTACCCCCGGGGAGCTGTTTTTT
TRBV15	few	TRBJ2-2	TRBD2	CATSTSSGLSRGELFF	TGTGCCACCAGCACATCTAGCGGGCTGTCCAGGGGGGAGCTGTTTTTT
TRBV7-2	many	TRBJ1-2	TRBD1	CASSLVGGAAGYTF	TGTGCCAGCAGCTTAGTAGGGGGCGCGGCTGGCTACACCTTC
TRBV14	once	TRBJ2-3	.	CASSQDWGSPSTDTQYF	TGTGCCAGCAGCCAAGATTGGGGGTCACCTAGCACAGATACGCAGTATTTT
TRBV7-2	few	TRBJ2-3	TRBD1	CASSLEAGGWTDTQYF	TGTGCCAGCAGCTTAGAGGCAGGGGGCTGGACAGATACGCAGTATTTT
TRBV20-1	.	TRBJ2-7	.	CSARDRPRLGNEQYF	TGCAGTGCTAGAGATCGTCCCAGACTCGGGAACGAGCAGTACTTC
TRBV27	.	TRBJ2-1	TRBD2	CASSRPGLAGDEQFF	TGTGCCAGCAGTCGCCCGGGACTAGCAGGCGATGAGCAGTTCTTC
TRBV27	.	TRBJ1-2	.	CASSLIGGRDNYGYTF	TGTGCCAGCAGTTTAATCGGTGGAAGGGATAACTATGGCTACACCTTC
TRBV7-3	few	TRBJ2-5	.	CASSFAGMGETQYF	TGTGCCAGCAGCTTCGCAGGGATGGGAGAGACCCAGTACTTC
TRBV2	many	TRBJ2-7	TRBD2	CASSAPRLAGGKGPYEQYF	TGTGCCAGCAGTGCTCCGCGACTAGCGGGAGGAAAGGGTCCCTACGAGCAGTACTTC
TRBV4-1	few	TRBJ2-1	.	CASSFRGTRDNEQFF	TGCGCCAGCAGCTTCCGAGGGACTCGCGATAATGAGCAGTTCTTC
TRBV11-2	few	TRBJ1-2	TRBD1	CASSSGQGFHGYTF	TGTGCCAGCAGCTCGGGACAGGGGTTTCATGGCTACACCTTC
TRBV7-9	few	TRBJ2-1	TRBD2	CASSSSGGSSYNEQFF	TGTGCCAGCAGCAGTAGCGGGGGGAGCTCCTACAATGAGCAGTTCTTC
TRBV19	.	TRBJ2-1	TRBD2	CASFSGRASSSYNEQFF	TGTGCCAGTTTTAGCGGGAGGGCCTCTAGCTCCTACAATGAGCAGTTCTTC
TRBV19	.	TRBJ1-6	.	CASSRSGNYNSPLHF	TGTGCCAGTAGCCGATCCGGGAACTATAATTCACCCCTCCACTTT
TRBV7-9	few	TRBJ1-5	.	CASSRGTIDQPQHF	TGTGCCAGCAGCCGCGGGACAATAGATCAGCCCCAGCATTTT
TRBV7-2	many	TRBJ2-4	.	CASSPRSSAKNIQYF	TGTGCCAGCAGCCCCCGATCGTCCGCCAAAAACATTCAGTACTTC
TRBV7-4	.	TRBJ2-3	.	CASSLGQFSYF	TGTGCCAGCAGCTTGGGGCAGTTCTCCTATTTT
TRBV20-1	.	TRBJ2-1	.	CSARQASSYNEQFF	TGCAGTGCTAGGCAAGCTTCCTCCTACAATGAGCAGTTCTTC
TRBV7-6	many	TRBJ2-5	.	CASSLVYTGETQYF	TGTGCCAGCAGCTTAGTCTATACGGGAGAGACCCAGTACTTC
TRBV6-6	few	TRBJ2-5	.	CASSYERKGETQYF	TGTGCCAGCAGTTACGAGCGTAAGGGGGAGACCCAGTACTTC
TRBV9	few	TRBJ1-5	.	CASSEQGTGQPQHF	TGTGCCAGCAGCGAACAGGGAACCGGACAGCCCCAGCATTTT
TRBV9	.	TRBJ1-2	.	CASSNGRPYGYTF	TGTGCCAGCAGCAACGGACGGCCCTATGGCTACACCTTC
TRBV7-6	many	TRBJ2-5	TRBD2	CASKASGAPGQTQYF	TGTGCCAGCAAAGCTAGCGGCGCTCCGGGGCAGACCCAGTACTTC
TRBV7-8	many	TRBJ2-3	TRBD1	CASSRVPGQGTSTDTQYF	TGTGCCAGCAGCCGCGTCCCGGGACAGGGGACAAGCACAGATACGCAGTATTTT
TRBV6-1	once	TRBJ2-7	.	CAAYEQYF	TGTGCCGCCTACGAGCAGTACTTC
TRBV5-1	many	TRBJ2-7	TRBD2	CASSLLAGPYEQYF	TGCGCCAGCAGCTTGCTAGCGGGCCCCTACGAGCAGTACTTC
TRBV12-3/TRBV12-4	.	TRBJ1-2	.	CASSLSGQARGYTF	TGTGCCAGCAGTTTATCGGGACAAGCACGCGGCTACACCTTC
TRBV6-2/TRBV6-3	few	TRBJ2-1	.	CAISPGDEQFF	TGTGCCATCTCCCCGGGGGATGAGCAGTTCTTC
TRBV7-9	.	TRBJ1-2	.	CASSPRTDANYGYTF	TGTGCCAGCAGCCCTCGGACAGACGCTAACTATGGCTACACCTTC
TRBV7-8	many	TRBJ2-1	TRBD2	CASSLALRGRDDEQFF	TGTGCCAGCAGCTTAGCGCTACGCGGGAGAGATGATGAGCAGTTCTTC
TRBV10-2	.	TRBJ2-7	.	CASSEGGLEYF	TGCGCCAGCAGTGAAGGGGGACTGGAGTACTTC
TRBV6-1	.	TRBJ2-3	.	CASSVLEIPSTDTQYF	TGTGCCAGCAGTGTTCTGGAGATACCTAGCACAGATACGCAGTATTTT
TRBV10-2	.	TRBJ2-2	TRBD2	CASSGDSGGAVGELFF	TGCGCCAGCAGTGGAGATAGCGGGGGGGCGGTCGGGGAGCTGTTTTTT
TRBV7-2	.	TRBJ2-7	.	CASSLSLAGPSYEQYF	TGTGCCAGCAGCTTATCTTTGGCGGGACCGTCCTACGAGCAGTACTTC
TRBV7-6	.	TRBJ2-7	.	CASSTSGPVDEQYF	TGTGCCAGCAGCACCTCGGGACCCGTGGACGAGCAGTACTTC
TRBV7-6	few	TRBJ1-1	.	CASSSPQGKDTEAFF	TGTGCCAGCAGCTCTCCCCAGGGGAAGGACACTGAAGCTTTCTTT
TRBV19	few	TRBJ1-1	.	CASLEGPETHTEAFF	TGTGCCAGTTTGGAGGGGCCCGAGACTCACACTGAAGCTTTCTTT
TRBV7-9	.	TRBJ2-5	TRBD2	CASSHPGTSGGQETQYF	TGTGCCAGCAGCCACCCCGGGACTAGCGGGGGGCAAGAGACCCAGTACTTC